This entry describes one T cell receptor (beta chain). Losses at the gene ends were 3 bases for V and 2 bases for J; bases not matched to a gene: 5. Germline V CDR1 and CDR2: MNHEY, SMNVEV (reference sequence). The CDR3 is 15 amino acids. The data were taken from a study of blood T cell repertoires in COVID-19. Study at large: Collection of acute and convalescent COVID-19 samples took place in the United States, Italy and Spain.

Profiled with immunoSEQ multiplex PCR; TCRdb holds only in-frame clones, not every one. Found here are 200,000 to 250,000 clones, about 87% of them singletons; the top ten hold approximately 3.7%. The chain couples TRBV27 to TRBJ2-7; TRBD1 matches 9 bases. This TCR came from a woman aged 25 to 45 who had been exposed to COVID-19. The sequenced sample consisted of PBMCs or T cells enriched from blood (not recorded which). CDR3 nucleotides: TGTGCCAGCAGTTTCTCGGACAGGGGTCCCTACGAGCAGTACTTC. This encodes CASSFSDRGPYEQYF.